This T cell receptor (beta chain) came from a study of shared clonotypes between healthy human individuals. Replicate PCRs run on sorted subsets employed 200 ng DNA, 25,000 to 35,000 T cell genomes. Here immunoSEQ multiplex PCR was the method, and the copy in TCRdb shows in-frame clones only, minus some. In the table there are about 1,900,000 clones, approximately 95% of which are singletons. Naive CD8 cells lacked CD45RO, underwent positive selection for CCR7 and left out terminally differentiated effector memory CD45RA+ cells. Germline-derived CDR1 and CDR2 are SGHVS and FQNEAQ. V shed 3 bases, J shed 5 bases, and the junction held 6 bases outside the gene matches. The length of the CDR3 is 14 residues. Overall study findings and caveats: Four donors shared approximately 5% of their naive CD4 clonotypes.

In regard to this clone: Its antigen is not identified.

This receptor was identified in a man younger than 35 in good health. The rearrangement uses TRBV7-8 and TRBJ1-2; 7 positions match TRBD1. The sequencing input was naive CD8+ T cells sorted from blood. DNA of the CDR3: TGTGCCAGCAGCTTCACAGGGGCCGGATATGGCTACACCTTC. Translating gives CASSFTGAGYGYTF. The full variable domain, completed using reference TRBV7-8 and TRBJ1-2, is GAGVSQSPRYKVAKRGQDVALRCDPISGHVSLFWYQQALGQGPEFLTYFQNEAQLDKSGLPSDRFFAERPEGSVSTLKIQRTQQEDSAVYLCASSFTGAGYGYTFGSGTRLTVV.